The 14 T cell receptor beta chains reported below all come from one sample, sequenced in a study of shared clonotypes between healthy human individuals. Only CD45RO-negative cells positively selected for CCR7 counted as naive CD8 cells, so terminally differentiated effector memory CD45RA+ cells were excluded. Using immunoSEQ multiplex PCR, the repertoire was profiled, and TCRdb retains in-frame clones only, with some absent. Of about 2.1 million clones listed, 85% to 95% are singletons. The sample was naive CD8+ T cells from PBMCs. These receptor sequences come from a man aged 18-30 years in good health. Some clones in this sample may be carry-over from other donors' samples.

The V gene is TRBV6-5, the J gene TRBJ1-2; 7 bases map to TRBD1. The CDR3 sequence is 14 residues long. Per germline, CDR1 MNHEY and CDR2 SVGAGI. The trim removed 2 bases at V and 6 bases at J, leaving 6 bases unmatched. In DNA, the CDR3 is TGTGCCAGCAGTTACCTTCCTGACAGGGATGGCTACACCTTC. Its translation: CASSYLPDRDGYTF.

The gene calls are TRBV5-4 and TRBJ2-3; no clear D gene. The germline V gene has CDR1 SGHNT and CDR2 YYREEE (reference sequence). This CDR3 region has 15 residues. The V end lost 0 bases, the J end lost 0 bases, and 8 bases lay between the germline ends. CDR3 loop: CASSLGHTSTDTQYF. DNA of the CDR3: TGTGCCAGCAGCTTGGGACATACTAGCACAGATACGCAGTATTTT.

This rearrangement joins TRBV7-9 to TRBJ2-4; D is tentatively TRBD1 or TRBD2 (5 bases each). V was trimmed by 5 bases and J by 0 bases, leaving 11 bases between them. CDR1 is SEHNR and CDR2 is FQNEAQ in the germline V gene (reference sequence). This CDR3 region has 15 residues. The CDR3 sequence: CASSTTGTAKNIQYF. Here the CDR3 DNA reads TGTGCCAGCAGCACAACCGGGACAGCCAAAAACATTCAGTACTTC.

The chain links TRBV5-1 to TRBJ2-7, with no clear D. The CDR3 totals 13 residues. V lost 4 bases to trimming and J lost 4 bases, with 12 bases between them. In germline, CDR1 is SGHRS, CDR2 YFSETQ. CDR3 in DNA: TGCGCCAGCAGCCCAAGGTACGGGTACGAGCAGTACTTC. The encoded protein is CASSPRYGYEQYF.

The chain uses TRBV27 and TRBJ2-3; D could derive from TRBD1 or TRBD2 (5 bases each). The germline gives CDR1 MNHEY, CDR2 SMNVEV (reference sequence). V lost 0 bases, J lost 2 bases, and 12 bases lay in between. The CDR3 has 16 residues. The CDR3 coding sequence is TGTGCCAGCAGTTTATCGTTCGGGGACGTCACAGATACGCAGTATTTT. It yields the protein CASSLSFGDVTDTQYF.

The chain uses TRBV11-2 and TRBJ1-2; D not resolved. The ends were cut back, 1 base at V and 7 bases at J, with 10 bases in the middle. The CDR3 is 13 residues long. Germline V lookup: CDR1 SGHAT, CDR2 FQNNGV. The CDR3 DNA sequence: TGTGCCAGCAGCTTAGTGGTTCGCAGTGGCTACACCTTC. Translation gives CASSLVVRSGYTF.

The chain couples TRBV15 to TRBJ1-1; the D gene is possibly TRBD1 (6 bases). V was pared by 0 bases and J by 11 bases, with 16 bases between. The germline gives CDR1 LNHNV, CDR2 YYDKDF (reference sequence). This CDR3 is built from 14 residues. The CDR3 here is CATSRERTAAWAFF. In DNA, the CDR3 is TGTGCCACCAGCAGAGAGAGGACAGCCGCTTGGGCTTTCTTT.

As to this clone: This sample also contains other DNA sequences that code for the same CDR3. This CDR3 reads CASSLGQGSYEQYF. The DNA for the CDR3 is TGTGCCAGCAGCTTGGGACAGGGTTCCTACGAGCAGTACTTC. V usage is TRBV5-6 and J usage is TRBJ2-7; 7 positions agree with TRBD1. Germline V lookup: CDR1 SGHDT, CDR2 YYEEEE. With V trimmed by 0 bases and J by 1 base, 1 base remained unmatched. The CDR3 has 14 residues. Variable domain in full (rest from reference TRBV5-6 and TRBJ2-7): DAGVTQSPTHLIKTRGQQVTLRCSPKSGHDTVSWYQQALGQGPQFIFQYYEEEERQRGNFPDRFSGHQFPNYSSELNVNALLLGDSALYLCASSLGQGSYEQYFGPGTRLTVT.

The chain has TRBV28 and TRBJ2-7, with TRBD2 as a possible D gene (5 bases). The V end was cut by 6 bases, the J end by 1 base, with 16 bases between. Germline V gene lookup returns CDR1 MDHEN and CDR2 SYDVKM. The CDR3 extends over 15 amino acids. Here the CDR3 reads CASRGKGVLSYEQYF. CDR3 sequence (DNA): TGTGCCAGCAGGGGCAAGGGAGTTCTTTCCTACGAGCAGTACTTC. The full variable domain, completed using reference TRBV28 and TRBJ2-7, is DVKVTQSSRYLVKRTGEKVFLECVQDMDHENMFWYRQDPGLGLRLIYFSYDVKMKEKGDIPEGYSVSREKKERFSLILESASTNQTSMYLCASRGKGVLSYEQYFGPGTRLTVT.

V gene TRBV30 combines with J gene TRBJ1-4; D is possibly TRBD1 (5 bases). The CDR3 is made up of 15 amino acids. V lost 2 bases and J 6 bases, leaving 16 bases between the germline ends. Germline V gene sequence: CDR1 GTSNPN, CDR2 SVGIG (reference sequence). The CDR3 here is CAWSHLAGMDEKLFF. CDR3 coding DNA: TGTGCCTGGAGTCATCTGGCAGGGATGGATGAAAAACTGTTTTTT.

The CDR3, as DNA: TGCGCCAGCAGTGAGTCTGTACAGGGGGCAGGAGAGCAGTTCTTC. Translated: CASSESVQGAGEQFF. The chain recombines TRBV10-1 with TRBJ2-1; 9 nucleotides line up with TRBD1. J was trimmed by 10 bases and V by 0 bases; bases with no gene match: 7. This CDR3 is 15 amino acids long. Germline V gene lookup returns CDR1 WNHNN and CDR2 SYGVQD (reference sequence).

A note on this clone: This may be a read error: a much more frequent sequence differs by one nucleotide. J is TRBJ2-7 and V is TRBV2; no clear D gene. Trimming took off 6 bases at V and 4 bases at J, with 7 bases between the two ends. CDR1 and CDR2 from the germline V gene are SNHLY and FYNNEI. This CDR3 has 11 amino acids. DNA for the CDR3: TGTGCCAGCAGGTACGGGTACGAGCAGTACTTC. Residues: CASRYGYEQYF.

This clone was counted between two and nine times. The chain is built from TRBV5-1 and TRBJ2-2; 7 nucleotides align to TRBD2. The CDR3 covers 14 residues. V gave up 1 base and J gave up 4 bases; unmatched junction bases: 1. The germline V gene encodes CDR1 SGHRS and CDR2 YFSETQ. The CDR3 DNA reads as TGCGCCAGCAGCTTGTCTAGCGGCACCGGGGAGCTGTTTTTT. Its translation is CASSLSSGTGELFF.

The V call is TRBV7-8, the J call TRBJ1-1; no clear D gene. Trimming cost V 1 base and J 0 bases, with 12 bases left between them. The germline V gene encodes CDR1 SGHVS and CDR2 FQNEAQ. CDR3 length: 16 amino acids. CDR3: CASSLDGRVMNTEAFF. DNA for the CDR3: TGTGCCAGCAGCTTAGATGGGAGGGTCATGAACACTGAAGCTTTCTTT.